This TCR beta chain was identified during a study of T cell responses to AZD1222 COVID-19 vaccine. This CDR3 has 15 residues. The germline gives CDR1 MDHEN, CDR2 SYDVKM. V lost 6 bases to trimming and J lost 5 bases, with 20 bases between them. Sequencing was performed with immunoSEQ multiplex PCR; in TCRdb, only in-frame clones are kept and a portion is missing. Altogether around 110,000 clones are present, roughly 88% being singletons, with the ten largest covering about 8.8%. The rearrangement links TRBV28 to TRBJ2-7, with D possibly TRBD1 on 7 matching bases. Sequencing used peripheral blood, obtained on day 0 of AZD1222 vaccination. This sequence originates from an adult in good health. The CDR3 sequence is CASRTRGRGDHEQYF. The CDR3 DNA reads as TGTGCCAGCAGGACCAGGGGCAGGGGGGACCACGAGCAGTACTTC.